What follows are 22 T cell receptor beta chains derived from one specimen sequenced in a study of blood T cells in healthy people across ages. A second roughly 7 to 11 cycle PCR used barcoded and J-beta primers. A single record per CDR3 protein comes from TCRdb applying MiXCR to the 5' RACE reads. The sample holds 1.5 million or so distinct CDR3 sequences, roughly 40% seen once. The sequencing sample was made of blood. Source of these receptors: a woman between 18 and 29 years old in good health.

This clonotype was picked up a small number of times. The chain links TRBV9 to TRBJ2-3; TRBD1 is a possible D gene (6 bases). Per germline, CDR1 SGDLS and CDR2 YYNGEE. The CDR3 length is 19 residues. Trimming removed 0 bases from V and 0 bases from J, with 20 bases in between. The CDR3 is CASSVGRGRPTTSTDTQYF. In nucleotides, the CDR3 is TGTGCCAGCAGCGTAGGCAGGGGACGCCCAACCACTAGCACAGATACGCAGTATTTT.

This clonotype appeared a few times. The chain links TRBV28 to TRBJ1-5, with 8 bases aligning to TRBD1. Trimming cost V 7 bases and J 0 bases; bases outside gene matches: 14. The CDR3 consists of 18 residues. The germline V gene encodes CDR1 MDHEN and CDR2 SYDVKM. The CDR3 DNA reads as TGTGCCAGCACCTCGGACAGGGAGGCCCCTTATAGCAATCAGCCCCAGCATTTT. Its translation is CASTSDREAPYSNQPQHF. The variable domain in full, completed from reference TRBV28 and TRBJ1-5, reads DVKVTQSSRYLVKRTGEKVFLECVQDMDHENMFWYRQDPGLGLRLIYFSYDVKMKEKGDIPEGYSVSREKKERFSLILESASTNQTSMYLCASTSDREAPYSNQPQHFGDGTRLSIL.

In this sample, this clonotype turned up a few times. The chain joins TRBV18 to TRBJ2-7, with TRBD1 as a possible D gene (5 bases). The CDR3 totals 14 residues. V shed 8 bases and J shed 2 bases, with 16 bases lying between them. CDR1 and CDR2 from the germline V gene are KGHSH and LQKENI. The CDR3 protein is CASTTQGSTYEQYF. The CDR3 bases are TGTGCCAGCACCACCCAGGGATCGACCTACGAGCAGTACTTC. Looking up the rest from reference TRBV18 and TRBJ2-7 gives the full variable domain: NAGVMQNPRHLVRRRGQEARLRCSPMKGHSHVYWYRQLPEEGLKFMVYLQKENIIDESGMPKERFSAEFPKEGPSILRIQQVVRGDSAAYFCASTTQGSTYEQYFGPGTRLTVT.

This clonotype occurred a few times. V usage is TRBV27 and J usage is TRBJ2-1, with 8 bases lining up with TRBD1. V lost 4 bases and J lost 12; bases outside the gene matches: 11. The CDR3 sequence is 14 residues long. Germline V gene data show CDR1 as MNHEY and CDR2 as SMNVEV (reference sequence). The CDR3: CASSSTNQGQAQFF. The CDR3 DNA sequence: TGTGCCAGCAGTTCGACAAACCAGGGACAGGCGCAGTTCTTC.

On this clonotype: An end of the junction does not agree with germline; a read error may underlie this. The chain links TRBV15 to TRBJ1-2; 7 bases match TRBD1. From germline, CDR1 is LNHNV and CDR2 YYDKDF (reference sequence). This CDR3 has 15 amino acids. The CDR3 is CATNRDVGGGNGYTF. As DNA, the CDR3 is TGTGCCACCAACAGAGACGTAGGAGGGGGCAATGGCTACACCTTC.

This chain's CDR3 is CARRKPGLAGVGNEQFF. The CDR3 nucleotides read TGTGCCAGGAGGAAGCCGGGACTAGCGGGAGTAGGGAATGAGCAGTTCTTC. This sequence joins TRBV6-2 or TRBV6-3 and TRBJ2-1; the match to TRBD2 covers 14 bases. CDR1 and CDR2 from the germline V gene are MNHEY and SVGEGT. The junction had 14 bases not matched to a gene; V was cut back by 9 bases and J by 7 bases. The CDR3 spans 17 residues.

The chain couples TRBV10-3 to TRBJ2-7, with 9 bases matching TRBD1. V lost 4 bases and J lost 4; bases outside the gene matches: 20. The CDR3 runs to 19 residues. CDR1 is ENHRY, CDR2 SYGVKD, per germline. Here the CDR3 reads CAISARDRAPKPEGYEQYF. The CDR3 bases are TGTGCCATCAGTGCCCGGGACAGGGCGCCAAAACCTGAAGGATACGAGCAGTACTTC.

The chain links TRBV7-2 to TRBJ1-1; no clear D gene. The CDR3 has 15 residues. Per germline, CDR1 SGHTA and CDR2 FQGNSA. Deletions cut 5 bases from V and 2 bases from J, with 15 bases between. The CDR3 loop is CASSPGRGTNTEAFF. CDR3 nucleotide sequence: TGTGCCAGCAGCCCCGGCCGTGGAACAAACACTGAAGCTTTCTTT.

The V call is TRBV7-2, the J call TRBJ2-2, with 8 positions matching TRBD2. CDR1 and CDR2 (germline): SGHTA, FQGNSA. CDR3 length equals 15 residues. Trimming cost V 5 bases and J 6 bases; bases outside gene matches: 8. The CDR3 sequence is CASSVLSGMAGELFF. The CDR3, as DNA: TGTGCCAGCAGCGTACTTAGCGGGATGGCCGGGGAGCTGTTTTTT. Combining the CDR3 with reference TRBV7-2 and TRBJ2-2 gives the whole variable domain GAGVSQSPSNKVTEKGKDVELRCDPISGHTALYWYRQSLGQGLEFLIYFQGNSAPDKSGLPSDRFSAERTGGSVSTLTIQRTQQEDSAVYLCASSVLSGMAGELFFGEGSRLTVL.

The chain is built from TRBV4-1 and TRBJ2-1; unclear D gene. Looked up from germline, CDR1 is MGHRA and CDR2 is YSYEKL. The CDR3 spans 14 residues. The V end lost 0 bases, the J end lost 8 bases, and 11 bases lay between the germline ends. CDR3 DNA: TGCGCCAGCAGCCAAGAAATTGGCCAGGATGAGCAGTTCTTC. Translation gives CASSQEIGQDEQFF.

The chain recombines TRBV28 with TRBJ2-3; tentatively, D is TRBD2 (5 bases). This CDR3 spans 14 amino acids. Germline CDR1 is MDHEN and CDR2 is SYDVKM. V was clipped by 2 bases and J by 4 bases, with 10 bases between them. The DNA for the CDR3 is TGTGCCAGCAGTTTAACTAGTACTCCAGATACGCAGTATTTT. It specifies CASSLTSTPDTQYF. Full variable domain (missing parts from reference TRBV28 and TRBJ2-3): DVKVTQSSRYLVKRTGEKVFLECVQDMDHENMFWYRQDPGLGLRLIYFSYDVKMKEKGDIPEGYSVSREKKERFSLILESASTNQTSMYLCASSLTSTPDTQYFGPGTRLTVL.

This clonotype has just a few counts. The rearrangement joins TRBV9 to TRBJ2-7; TRBD1 aligns across 8 bases. Germline CDR1 SGDLS, CDR2 YYNGEE. V lost 4 bases, J lost 5 bases, and 5 bases stayed unmatched. The CDR3 is 13 residues long. CDR3 nucleotide sequence: TGTGCCAGCAGCCCTGGACAGGGCCACGAGCAGTACTTC. Amino acids: CASSPGQGHEQYF.

This clonotype has a count of ten or more. CDR3 loop: CASSSTGGTFTDTQYF. Written as DNA, the CDR3 is TGTGCCAGCAGCTCAACGGGCGGAACATTCACAGATACGCAGTATTTT. This chain joins TRBV7-2 and TRBJ2-3; no firm D call. V lost 4 bases and J 2 bases, leaving 16 bases between the germline ends. CDR1 is SGHTA and CDR2 is FQGNSA in the germline V gene. The CDR3 is made up of 16 amino acids.

The genes are TRBV3-1 and TRBJ2-3; 9 nucleotides line up with TRBD1. Germline V lookup: CDR1 LGHDT, CDR2 YNNKEL (reference sequence). V lost 4 bases to trimming and J lost 6 bases; unmatched junction nucleotides: 2. CDR3 length: 13 amino acids. This chain's CDR3 is CASSRGTGDTQYF. The CDR3 DNA is TGTGCCAGCAGCCGCGGGACAGGGGATACGCAGTATTTT.

The sample holds a few counts of this clonotype. The V call is TRBV7-9, the J call TRBJ2-7; D is ambiguous. Germline lookup yields CDR1 SEHNR and CDR2 FQNEAQ (reference sequence). V dropped 4 bases and J dropped 1 base, with 11 bases sitting between them. The CDR3 sequence is 14 residues long. The CDR3 loop is CASSSSRQSYEQYF. As DNA, the CDR3 is TGTGCCAGCAGCTCGAGCAGGCAGTCCTACGAGCAGTACTTC.

The chain carries TRBV10-3 and TRBJ2-5, with D uncertain. The germline gives CDR1 ENHRY, CDR2 SYGVKD. The CDR3 totals 11 residues. Trimming pared 3 bases from V and 9 bases from J, leaving 8 bases between. CDR3 sequence reads: CAISDGASQYF. CDR3 sequence (DNA): TGTGCCATCAGTGATGGCGCTTCCCAGTACTTC.

In this sample, this clonotype turned up once. The rearrangement joins TRBV9 to TRBJ2-7; 10 positions match TRBD1. The CDR3 extends over 15 amino acids. J was trimmed by 3 bases and V by 4 bases; bases with no gene match: 7. CDR1 is SGDLS, CDR2 YYNGEE, per germline. CDR3 in DNA: TGTGCCAGCAGCCCGGGGACAGGGGACTTCTACGAGCAGTACTTC. Translating it yields CASSPGTGDFYEQYF.

This clonotype was observed a handful of times. This chain uses TRBV4-1 with TRBJ2-3; 11 nucleotides agree with TRBD1. V was pared by 4 bases and J by 5 bases, with 8 bases of the junction left unmatched. The length of the CDR3 is 16 residues. Germline lookup yields CDR1 MGHRA and CDR2 YSYEKL. In DNA form, the CDR3 reads TGCGCCAGCAGCCTCGGAAGGACAGGGGGCGTAGATACGCAGTATTTT. This codes for CASSLGRTGGVDTQYF.

The genes are TRBV29-1 and TRBJ2-7; 9 bases are a match to TRBD2. J lost 5 bases, V lost 5 bases, and 7 bases had no gene match. The V gene's germline CDR1 is SQVTM and CDR2 ANQGSEA. The CDR3 totals 13 residues. The CDR3 DNA is TGCAGCGTTCAGGCGGGGGGGCCGAACGAGCAGTACTTC. It encodes CSVQAGGPNEQYF.

The chain has TRBV4-1 and TRBJ1-5; D ambiguous. The CDR3 has 16 amino acids. CDR1 and CDR2 from the germline V gene are MGHRA and YSYEKL. Trimming removed 0 bases at V and 9 bases at J, with 18 bases between. CDR3 coding DNA: TGCGCCAGCAGCCAAGATGGTGGTAGGGTCCCCACGCCCCAGCATTTT. This sequence encodes CASSQDGGRVPTPQHF.

The chain recombines TRBV12-5 with TRBJ2-5; D possibly corresponds to TRBD2 (7 bases). The CDR3 sequence is 13 residues long. The germline CDR1 and CDR2 sequences are LGHNT and FRNRAP. Trimming pared 2 bases from V and 11 bases from J, leaving 15 bases between. CDR3 amino acids: CASGLPQGREQYF. In DNA, the CDR3 is TGTGCTAGTGGTTTGCCGCAGGGGAGGGAGCAGTACTTC.

About this clonotype itself: The junction departs from germline at one end; a sequencing error may be responsible. The chain uses TRBV18 and TRBJ1-5; D not certain. This CDR3 comprises 12 residues. Germline loops: CDR1 KGHSH, CDR2 LQKENI. In DNA, the CDR3 is TGTGCCAGCTCGCCACCGCAACAGCCCCAGCATTTT. Translation: CASSPPQQPQHF. The whole variable domain, filled in from reference TRBV18 and TRBJ1-5, reads NAGVMQNPRHLVRRRGQEARLRCSPMKGHSHVYWYRQLPEEGLKFMVYLQKENIIDESGMPKERFSAEFPKEGPSILRIQQVVRGDSAAYFCASSPPQQPQHFGDGTRLSIL.